This T cell receptor (beta chain) was observed in a study of T cell changes during pregnancy in multiple sclerosis. Only in-frame clones appear in the TCRdb table, and some are missing; sequencing was by immunoSEQ multiplex PCR. The table includes 75,000 to 100,000 clones, roughly nine tenths detected once. The specimen comprised peripheral blood, sampled in the second trimester of pregnancy. This clonotype was obtained from a female donor in good health, enrolled as a control in a pregnancy study.

The CDR3 sequence: CASSPPVAFQETQYF. CDR3 coding DNA: TGTGCCAGCTCACCACCGGTGGCTTTCCAAGAGACCCAGTACTTC. V gene TRBV18 combines with J gene TRBJ2-5; D remains ambiguous. Germline CDR1 reads KGHSH; CDR2 reads LQKENI. Between the trimmed V and J ends, which lost 0 bases and 1 base, there was a span of 9 bases. This CDR3 is built from 15 residues.